This TCR beta chain was found in a study of T-cell reconstitution after alpha-beta-depleted transplantation in children. J was trimmed by 8 bases and V by 3 bases; bases with no gene match: 3. The CDR3 is 15 amino acids. The V gene's germline CDR1 is SGHTA and CDR2 FQGTGA. Molecular barcoding with unique molecular identifiers was used for the TCRbeta library. TCRdb reprocessed the PCR reads via MiXCR and lists one record per CDR3 protein. This table holds over 100,000 distinct CDR3 sequences, about 9.4% found once. The table lists this clonotype with many counts. Its specificity is unknown. Study-level results: It was surviving recipient T cells and thymic progenitors that gave some patients high TCRbeta diversity at day 60. Reportedly, only several hundred clones from non-depleted graft cells drove alpha-beta T-cell counts at about two months.

The source was PBMCs, collected before TCRalphabeta/CD19-depleted stem cell transplant. The chain employs TRBV7-3 and TRBJ2-1, with 14 bases fitting TRBD2. The clonotype originates from a boy aged 2 to 10 with acute lymphoblastic leukemia, due to receive a stem cell transplant. CDR3 nucleotide sequence: TGTGCCAGCAGCTTCCCGGGACTAGCGGGAGATGAGCAGTTCTTC. Its protein is CASSFPGLAGDEQFF.